The source of this T cell receptor (beta chain) is a study of T-cell reconstitution after alpha-beta-depleted transplantation in children (dated by TCRdb to the mid-2010s). Notes on the research overall: The study quantitatively tracked T-cell immune reconstitution after TCRalphabeta/CD19-depleted allogeneic hematopoietic cell transplantation in children using TCR repertoire profiling.

The library came from PCR. The instrument given in TCRdb is Illumina HiSeq 2500. TCR libraries were prepared with molecular barcoding, using unique molecular identifiers to normalize TCRbeta repertoire quantification. TCRdb handled the public reads itself, with Q25 trimming in fastp and clone calling in MiXCR, and kept productive beta chains. Rows with one shared CDR3 protein collapse into an entry with the most common genes and DNA. A total of a few hundred thousand distinct CDR3 sequences appear in this sample, approximately 11% of them only once. 4.5% to 6.5% of the sample is in the top ten clones. The CDR3 goes from the cysteine to the phenylalanine over 16 residues. This entry keeps only the CDR3 DNA: 48 bases, framed from base 1. Taken from the germline V gene, the CDR1 and CDR2 loops are SGHRS and YFSETQ. Cut back by 0 bases and 2 bases, the V and J ends lie 9 bases apart. As concerns this clonotype: The clone's antigen remains unknown. Base-call qualities are not available, and no considerably larger clone is one nucleotide away.

The V and J segments used are TRBV5-1 and TRBJ1-6; a confident D gene designation cannot be given. Sequencing was performed on PBMCs from the stem cell graft donor, taken from the stem cell graft. This TCR derives from a human donor who donated a stem cell graft to a child with acute myeloid leukemia. At the DNA level, the sequence is TGCGCCAGCAGCTTGGTAGAGGGCACCTATAATTCACCCCTCCACTTT. It specifies CASSLVEGTYNSPLHF. The full variable domain, with segments outside the CDR3 supplied by the reference TRBV5-1 and TRBJ1-6 proteins, appears as KAGVTQTPRYLIKTRGQQVTLSCSPISGHRSVSWYQQTPGQGLQFLFEYFSETQRNKGNFPGRFSGRQFSNSRSEMNVSTLELGDSALYLCASSLVEGTYNSPLHFGNGTRLTVT.